This T cell receptor (beta chain) appears in the sequencing data of a study of CD8+ T cells in alopecia areata. Extraction of RNA preceded its reverse transcription into cDNA, which served as the sequencing template. The table came from immunoSEQ multiplex PCR; TCRdb's copy has only in-frame clones and leaves some out. The sample has 100,000 to 150,000 clones; approximately 57% are singletons. The CDR3 has 13 amino acids. Trimming removed 1 base from V and 5 bases from J, with 9 bases in between. Germline lookup yields CDR1 SGHDT and CDR2 YYEEEE. Regarding treatment: oral pan-JAK inhibitor, 5-10 mg twice daily.

This sequence originates from a human donor with alopecia areata. The sample in question was CD4+ T cells sorted from blood, obtained at week 4, from a patient treated with tofacitinib. The chain joins TRBV5-6 to TRBJ2-5; a possible D gene is TRBD1 (5 bases). CDR3 bases: TGTGCCAGCAGCTTGACAGGAACGGAGACCCAGTACTTC. This gives the protein CASSLTGTETQYF.